The subject of this entry is one TCR beta chain. Its antigen is not identified. These data are taken from a study of chemoradiotherapy in HPV16-positive cancers. At the level of the study: Candidate HPV-specific clones and shared TCR motifs came from a couple of HPV16-positive patients.

The germline gives CDR1 LNHDA, CDR2 SQIVND (reference sequence). V was clipped by 3 bases and J by 4 bases; unmatched bases: 7. The CDR3 has 16 residues. Points from the study as a whole: During treatment, candidate HPV-specific clones and E7-related motifs expanded in tumor.

Generated by immunoSEQ multiplex PCR, the TCRdb table keeps only in-frame clones and is missing some. The sample shows 20,000 to 30,000 clones, approximately 94% of them seen only once. Samples were taken several times over chemoradiotherapy. Sample collection was performed from a patient who underwent chemoradiotherapy. This sequence was found in a human donor with HPV-associated anogenital cancer. This rearrangement joins TRBV19 to TRBJ2-1; TRBD2 matches at 9 bases. Here the CDR3 reads CASSMGTSTPYNEQFF. The CDR3 DNA reads as TGTGCCAGTAGTATGGGGACTAGCACACCGTACAATGAGCAGTTCTTC. The full variable domain, completed using reference TRBV19 and TRBJ2-1, is DGGITQSPKYLFRKEGQNVTLSCEQNLNHDAMYWYRQDPGQGLRLIYYSQIVNDFQKGDIAEGYSVSREKKESFPLTVTSAQKNPTAFYLCASSMGTSTPYNEQFFGPGTRLTVL.